This T cell receptor (beta chain) was sequenced for a study of shared clonotypes between healthy human individuals. The DNA input per sorted-subset replicate PCR was roughly 0.2 ug, corresponding to roughly 31,000 T cell genomes. TCRdb keeps only in-frame clones here, not all; method: immunoSEQ multiplex PCR. This table has 2 million to 2.5 million clones, around 90% appearing once. The V and J ends lost 4 bases and 6 bases respectively, with 10 bases between them. The CDR3 consists of 12 residues. Germline-derived CDR1 and CDR2 are SGHDT and YYEEEE. A remark on this clone: The antigen is undetermined.

Regarding the study as a whole: Only blood was sampled; tissue repertoires likely differ. Expectations were that clonotype sharing among donors would be affected by sequencing depth. In general, naive subsets displayed greater estimated richness than memory subsets did.

This clonotype originated in a man aged 18 to 35 in good health. Some clones in this sample may be carry-over from other donors' samples. Sample: naive CD4+ T cells from PBMCs. Indicated subset: CD45RA+ positively selected. The chain uses TRBV5-6 and TRBJ1-2, with D possibly matching TRBD1 (5 bases). The CDR3 is CASSPGTDGYTF. The CDR3 DNA follows: TGTGCCAGCAGCCCCGGGACGGATGGCTACACCTTC.